This TCR beta chain was identified during a study of T cells in Graves' hyperthyroidism and ophthalmopathy. Over 18 months, lack of ophthalmopathy progression marked Graves' hyperthyroidism as stable. The study based diagnoses on clinical symptoms, serum thyroxine and TRAb, thyroid ultrasound and orbital computed tomography. In this sample, this clonotype turned up many times. Antigen: not known. Study outcomes and limitations: Most thyroid clonotypes expanded above 0.001 were also detected in blood.

The germline V gene encodes CDR1 SEHNR and CDR2 FQNEAQ (reference sequence). Trimming cost V 6 bases and J 3 bases; bases outside gene matches: 9. This CDR3 region has 15 residues. Amplification targeted TCR beta CDR3 regions from RNA transcripts. During a first-round RT-PCR of the TCR CDR3, the HTBI primer set was used. TCRdb fed the multiplex PCR reads into MiXCR, producing one record per CDR3 protein. The sample contains some 600,000 distinct CDR3 sequences, 46% of which appear only once. The chain combines TRBV7-9 with TRBJ1-2, with 8 bases identical to TRBD1. This receptor was identified in a woman under 30 with Graves' hyperthyroidism. The sample taken for sequencing was peripheral blood or thyroid tissue (not recorded which). CDR3 DNA: TGTGCCAGCAGAAGGGGACAGGCGGCGCACTATGGCTACACCTTC. Its translation is CASRRGQAAHYGYTF. Full variable domain (remainder filled in from reference TRBV7-9 and TRBJ1-2): DTGVSQNPRHKITKRGQNVTFRCDPISEHNRLYWYRQTLGQGPEFLTYFQNEAQLEKSRLLSDRFSAERPKGSFSTLEIQRTEQGDSAMYLCASRRGQAAHYGYTFGSGTRLTVV.